These 26 T cell receptor beta chains came from one sample sequenced in a study of OX40 agonist ivuxolimab in advanced cancers. Library preparation used the immunoSEQ multiplex PCR assay. Drawn from immuneACCESS, this table holds only the in-frame rearrangements with V and J called that TCRdb kept. Clones are partly lost; checked studies trace under half to an unresolved V gene and leave the rest unexplained. This sample is represented by over 55,000 clones; roughly 77% of them were singletons. The ten largest account for around 5% of the sample. The starting material was CD4+ or CD8+ T cells sorted from blood, obtained in a trial of the OX40 agonist ivuxolimab. These receptors were taken from an adult with an advanced solid tumor such as melanoma, head and neck, liver or kidney cancer.

The chain uses TRBV11-2 and TRBJ2-6; unclear D gene. Germline V gene data show CDR1 as SGHAT and CDR2 as FQNNGV. With 2 bases removed from V and 5 bases from J, the gap between germline ends came to 16 bases. The CDR3 is 17 amino acids. Written as DNA, the CDR3 is TGTGCCAGCAGCTTATCTCAACGGGTGTCGCGGGCCAACGTCCTGACTTTC. Translated: CASSLSQRVSRANVLTF.

This chain connects TRBV5-4 to TRBJ1-1; D not certain. The CDR3 is 14 residues long. The germline CDR1 and CDR2 sequences are SGHNT and YYREEE (reference sequence). Trimming took off 0 bases at V and 1 base at J, with 7 bases between the two ends. The CDR3 sequence: CASSLEHGNTEAFF. CDR3 in DNA: TGTGCCAGCAGCTTGGAGCACGGGAACACTGAAGCTTTCTTT.

This clone came up a few times. The chain links TRBV4-3 to TRBJ2-1; D is unresolved. The germline gives CDR1 LGHNA, CDR2 YSLEER. This CDR3 comprises 15 residues. The germline V and J ends were trimmed by 0 bases and 6 bases, with 12 bases remaining between them. The CDR3 loop is CASSQDFLGSNEQFF. Here the CDR3 DNA reads TGCGCCAGCAGCCAAGATTTTTTAGGTTCCAATGAGCAGTTCTTC.

Within the sample, this clone is medium-sized. The rearrangement uses TRBV6-7 and TRBJ2-5; 11 positions agree with TRBD2. TRBV6-7 is treated as an ORF (open reading frame) with a function not yet certain. V was pared by 7 bases and J by 3 bases, with 10 bases of the junction left unmatched. This CDR3 spans 16 amino acids. CDR3 nucleotide sequence: TGTGCCAGCACCCCAATCTTACTAGCGGGGGAAGAGACCCAGTACTTC. Protein: CASTPILLAGEETQYF.

The CDR3 DNA is TGTGCCAGTACCAGGACAGGGCGAGGGGCCAACGTCCTGACTTTC. It specifies CASTRTGRGANVLTF. The V call is TRBV19, the J call TRBJ2-6, with TRBD1 matching 8 bases. The V gene's germline CDR1 is LNHDA and CDR2 SQIVND (reference sequence). This CDR3 has 15 residues. V lost 7 bases, J lost 4 bases, and 6 bases stayed unmatched. The full variable domain, its missing parts supplied by reference TRBV19 and TRBJ2-6, is DGGITQSPKYLFRKEGQNVTLSCEQNLNHDAMYWYRQDPGQGLRLIYYSQIVNDFQKGDIAEGYSVSREKKESFPLTVTSAQKNPTAFYLCASTRTGRGANVLTFGAGSRLTVL.

The chain carries TRBV18 and TRBJ1-1; D not resolved. From germline, CDR1 is KGHSH and CDR2 LQKENI. V was cut by 3 bases and J by 6 bases, with 11 bases left in between. The length of the CDR3 is 13 residues. The DNA of the CDR3 is TGTGCCAGCTCACCTTCCGGAGGACCTGAAGCTTTCTTT. Amino acids: CASSPSGGPEAFF.

The V gene is TRBV11-3, the J gene TRBJ2-7; maybe TRBD2 (7 bases). The CDR3 is made up of 18 amino acids. Trimming took 1 base from V and 3 from J, leaving 22 bases between them. Germline assignment: CDR1 SGHNT and CDR2 YENEEA. The CDR3 here is CASSLALRGGALSYEQYF. CDR3 coding DNA: TGTGCCAGCAGCTTAGCCCTCAGAGGGGGGGCGTTAAGCTACGAGCAGTACTTC. The whole variable domain, remainder taken from reference TRBV11-3 and TRBJ2-7, is EAGVVQSPRYKIIEKKQPVAFWCNPISGHNTLYWYLQNLGQGPELLIRYENEEAVDDSQLPKDRFSAERLKGVDSTLKIQPAELGDSAVYLCASSLALRGGALSYEQYFGPGTRLTVT.

This clone was detected only once. The CDR3 region has the DNA TGTGCCAGCAGTTTATCAGTAGCGGGCAATGAGCAGTTCTTC. The encoded protein is CASSLSVAGNEQFF. This chain joins TRBV27 and TRBJ2-1, with 7 bases lining up with TRBD2. CDR1 MNHEY and CDR2 SMNVEV come from the germline V gene (reference sequence). Trimming cost V 0 bases and J 6 bases; bases outside gene matches: 2. There are 14 residues in the CDR3.

Notes on this clone: The same CDR3 can be traced to other DNA sequences in this sample. The chain carries TRBV7-9 and TRBJ2-5; D is ambiguous. V gave up 3 bases and J gave up 2 bases, with 1 base separating them. Germline CDR1 is SEHNR and CDR2 is FQNEAQ (reference sequence). The CDR3 is 11 residues long. CDR3 sequence: CASSLQETQYF. Here the CDR3 DNA reads TGTGCCAGCAGCTTGCAAGAGACCCAGTACTTC.

This chain links TRBV7-9 with TRBJ1-2; 9 bases fit TRBD1. CDR3 size: 13 residues. V dropped 5 bases and J dropped 4; count of bases not matched to a gene: 2. Germline CDR1 and CDR2: SEHNR and FQNEAQ (reference sequence). CDR3 residues: CASSPDRGYGYTF. The CDR3 DNA reads as TGTGCCAGCAGCCCGGACAGGGGCTATGGCTACACCTTC.

CDR3 in DNA: TGTGCCAGCAGCTCGGGGGGGGCCTGGGCAGATACGCAGTATTTT. Translated, it gives CASSSGGAWADTQYF. V and J are TRBV11-2 and TRBJ2-3; TRBD2 aligns across 8 bases. The trim removed 4 bases at V and 4 bases at J, leaving 7 bases unmatched. Germline V gene data show CDR1 as SGHAT and CDR2 as FQNNGV. This CDR3 comprises 15 residues.

This clone appeared a single time. V and J are TRBV4-1 and TRBJ2-3; 11 bases are shared with TRBD2. J was trimmed by 2 bases and V by 0 bases; bases with no gene match: 1. Germline CDR1 MGHRA, CDR2 YSYEKL. The length of the CDR3 is 16 residues. The CDR3 DNA is TGCGCCAGCAGCCAAGAGACTAGCGGGGCCACAGATACGCAGTATTTT. This gives the protein CASSQETSGATDTQYF.

The genes are TRBV2 and TRBJ1-3; 7 bases agree with TRBD1. Germline-derived CDR1 and CDR2 are SNHLY and FYNNEI. The CDR3 is 15 residues long. V lost 5 bases, J lost 7 bases, and 11 bases stayed unmatched. The CDR3 nucleotides are TGTGCCAGCAGTTCCGGGACAGTTATGCCTAACACCATATATTTT. Amino acids: CASSSGTVMPNTIYF.

This rearrangement joins TRBV2 to TRBJ1-2, with a tentative D call TRBD1 (5 bases). This CDR3 spans 14 amino acids. Trimming took 5 bases from V and 8 from J, leaving 18 bases between them. Germline CDR1 SNHLY, CDR2 FYNNEI. The CDR3 here is CASSRQILSGGYTF. The CDR3 DNA reads as TGTGCCAGCAGTCGACAGATTTTGTCAGGCGGCTACACCTTC. Using reference TRBV2 and TRBJ1-2 for the parts outside the CDR3, the full variable domain is EPEVTQTPSHQVTQMGQEVILRCVPISNHLYFYWYRQILGQKVEFLVSFYNNEISEKSEIFDDQFSVERPDGSNFTLKIRSTKLEDSAMYFCASSRQILSGGYTFGSGTRLTVV.

V and J are TRBV6-1 and TRBJ1-4; TRBD1 might be the D (6 bases). CDR3 size: 14 residues. Trimming took off 7 bases at V and 7 bases at J, with 16 bases between the two ends. The V gene's germline CDR1 is MNHNS and CDR2 SASEGT. The CDR3 spells CASTITGQGEKLFF. CDR3 DNA sequence: TGTGCCAGCACCATCACAGGGCAGGGTGAAAAACTGTTTTTT.

V gene TRBV6-1 combines with J gene TRBJ1-1; D ambiguous. The V end lost 5 bases, the J end lost 1 base, and 8 bases lay between the germline ends. This CDR3 comprises 13 residues. Germline lookup yields CDR1 MNHNS and CDR2 SASEGT. The CDR3: CASSHTENTEAFF. CDR3 nucleotide sequence: TGTGCCAGCAGTCATACAGAGAACACTGAAGCTTTCTTT.

This clone turned up a few times. V is TRBV6-1 and J is TRBJ1-1; 8 bases line up with TRBD1. The germline V gene has CDR1 MNHNS and CDR2 SASEGT. The CDR3 is made up of 14 amino acids. With V trimmed by 7 bases and J by 0 bases, 4 bases remained unmatched. The DNA for the CDR3 is TGTGCCAGCACTGGACAGGGTTTGAACACTGAAGCTTTCTTT. This gives the protein CASTGQGLNTEAFF.

CDR3 coding DNA: TGTGCCAGCAGCTTAGTTCTATATAATTCACCCCTCCACTTT. Its protein is CASSLVLYNSPLHF. V is TRBV11-3 and J is TRBJ1-6; D unclear. Germline V gene data show CDR1 as SGHNT and CDR2 as YENEEA. V shed 1 base and J shed 4 bases, with 5 bases lying between them. The CDR3 has 14 residues.

The V call is TRBV27, the J call TRBJ1-5, with TRBD1 as a possible D gene (5 bases). This CDR3 has 14 amino acids. Germline V gene sequence: CDR1 MNHEY, CDR2 SMNVEV (reference sequence). The V end was cut by 6 bases, the J end by 0 bases, with 9 bases between. The CDR3 loop is CASRRQNSNQPQHF. The CDR3 DNA reads as TGTGCCAGCAGAAGACAGAATAGCAATCAGCCCCAGCATTTT.

This chain uses TRBV6-1 with TRBJ1-5; the match to TRBD1 covers 7 bases. V dropped 3 bases and J dropped 3; count of bases not matched to a gene: 5. CDR1 is MNHNS and CDR2 is SASEGT in the germline V gene. The CDR3 extends over 15 amino acids. The CDR3 loop reads CASSEGQIINQPQHF. The DNA of the CDR3 is TGTGCCAGCAGTGAGGGACAGATTATCAATCAGCCCCAGCATTTT.

The genes are TRBV23-1 and TRBJ2-7; D uncertain. TRBV23-1 is reported as an ORF; its role is uncertain. The CDR3 runs to 8 residues. Deletions cut 10 bases from V and 11 bases from J, with 9 bases between. In DNA, the CDR3 is TGCGCCAACCCTCTGGAGTACTTC. It translates to CANPLEYF.

This chain connects TRBV4-2 to TRBJ1-5; D gene unclear. V was clipped by 2 bases and J by 4 bases, with 12 bases between them. The CDR3 runs 15 residues. CDR1 is LGHNA, CDR2 YNFKEQ, per germline. The CDR3 is CASSQTSANNQPQHF. The CDR3 nucleotides are TGTGCCAGCAGCCAAACTTCGGCCAATAATCAGCCCCAGCATTTT.

This chain connects TRBV7-9 to TRBJ1-1; D uncertain. V lost 4 bases to trimming and J lost 2 bases, with 20 bases between them. Germline values: CDR1 SEHNR, CDR2 FQNEAQ (reference sequence). The length of the CDR3 is 17 residues. In nucleotides, the CDR3 is TGTGCCAGCAGCTCAGTTATGTTATCGGTGACTAACACTGAAGCTTTCTTT. Encoded protein: CASSSVMLSVTNTEAFF.

The chain recombines TRBV5-5 with TRBJ2-5; D tentatively reads TRBD1 or TRBD2 (5 bases each). CDR3 length equals 15 residues. Trimming cost V 4 bases and J 5 bases, with 18 bases left between them. Germline V gives CDR1 SGHKS, CDR2 YYEKEE (reference sequence). CDR3 DNA: TGTGCCAGCAGCGTCTTGCCAGGGTGGGGGGAGACCCAGTACTTC. It codes for CASSVLPGWGETQYF. Variable domain in full (rest from reference TRBV5-5 and TRBJ2-5): DAGVTQSPTHLIKTRGQQVTLRCSPISGHKSVSWYQQVLGQGPQFIFQYYEKEERGRGNFPDRFSARQFPNYSSELNVNALLLGDSALYLCASSVLPGWGETQYFGPGTRLLVL.

The chain has TRBV27 and TRBJ2-7; TRBD1 matches at 10 bases. J lost 4 bases, V lost 6 bases, and 3 bases had no gene match. Germline V lookup: CDR1 MNHEY, CDR2 SMNVEV (reference sequence). The CDR3 is made up of 13 amino acids. This CDR3 is CASSRDRGYEQYF. DNA for the CDR3: TGTGCCAGCAGCCGGGACAGGGGATACGAGCAGTACTTC.

V and J are TRBV5-1 and TRBJ1-1; 7 nucleotides line up with TRBD1. Trimming at V came to 5 bases and at J to 3 bases, leaving 7 bases not matched to a gene. The CDR3 covers 14 residues. Germline V gene lookup returns CDR1 SGHRS and CDR2 YFSETQ. CDR3 sequence (DNA): TGCGCCAGCAGTCAGGGGACAGCCTACACTGAAGCTTTCTTT. It encodes CASSQGTAYTEAFF.